The 7 T cell receptor beta chains listed next were all sequenced from one sample in a study of T cells in Graves' hyperthyroidism and ophthalmopathy. Amplified regions were TCR beta CDR3 sequences from RNA transcripts. Initially, a first-round RT-PCR of the TCR CDR3 employed the HTBI primer set. TCRdb passed the multiplex PCR reads through MiXCR, listing each CDR3 protein once. This sample has under 700,000 distinct CDR3 sequences, with 16% found just once. Sequencing was performed on blood. The source is a woman aged 18-30 years with Graves' hyperthyroidism.

Comment on this clonotype: A much larger clone lies a single base off, so this may be a read error. The CDR3 does not end in the conserved phenylalanine or tryptophan, so this is likely a read error. This CDR3 reads CASNDRGGANVLTS. The CDR3 DNA follows: TGTGCCAGCAACGATAGGGGTGGGGCCAACGTCCTGACTTCC. This chain joins TRBV12-3 or TRBV12-4 and TRBJ2-6, with D perhaps TRBD1 (5 bases). Trimming removed 7 bases from V and 3 bases from J, with 10 bases in between. The CDR3 runs to 14 residues.

This clonotype came up many times. The chain couples TRBV3-1 to TRBJ2-2; 9 bases agree with TRBD1. This CDR3 is built from 17 residues. V lost 3 bases to trimming and J lost 6 bases; unmatched junction nucleotides: 11. In germline, CDR1 is LGHDT, CDR2 YNNKEL (reference sequence). The CDR3 nucleotides are TGTGCCAGCAGCCAGACCCCCGGACAGGGGTTCGCCGGGGAGCTGTTTTTT. As protein: CASSQTPGQGFAGELFF.

The chain links TRBV28 to TRBJ2-3; TRBD1 aligns across 9 bases. The CDR3 extends over 15 amino acids. Unmatched junction bases numbered 4, after V lost 6 bases and J lost 0 bases. Germline CDR1 is MDHEN and CDR2 is SYDVKM. The CDR3 here is CASRTGTGSTDTQYF. Written as DNA, the CDR3 is TGTGCCAGCAGAACCGGGACAGGGAGCACAGATACGCAGTATTTT.

This clonotype was recorded a few times. The V and J genes are TRBV20-1 and TRBJ1-2, with D uncertain. Germline CDR1 DFQATT, CDR2 SNEGSKA (reference sequence). The CDR3 extends over 9 amino acids. CDR3 protein: CMTTHGYTF. CDR3 DNA sequence: TGCATGACTACACATGGCTACACCTTC.

This clonotype was observed at least ten times. The CDR3 protein is CASSEAIVRGSEKLFF. The DNA of the CDR3 is TGTGCCAGCAGTGAAGCTATCGTCAGGGGGTCCGAAAAACTGTTTTTT. The chain has TRBV2 and TRBJ1-4; 7 nucleotides line up with TRBD1. The CDR3 has 16 amino acids. Germline V gives CDR1 SNHLY, CDR2 FYNNEI. V shed 0 bases and J 8 bases; nucleotides not matched to a gene: 9.

The chain uses TRBV20-1 and TRBJ2-6; 10 nucleotides line up with TRBD2. The V gene end was trimmed by 3 bases and the J gene end by 0 bases; junction bases not matched to a gene: 11. This CDR3 comprises 19 residues. The germline CDR1 and CDR2 sequences are DFQATT and SNEGSKA (reference sequence). CDR3 in amino acids: CSASPLLAGGNSGANVLTF. As DNA, the CDR3 is TGCAGTGCTAGTCCCCTATTAGCGGGGGGCAACTCTGGGGCCAACGTCCTGACTTTC.

This clonotype was detected a few times. An end of the junction differs from the germline gene, which may be a read error. This chain uses TRBV12-3 or TRBV12-4 with TRBJ1-1, with D hard to call. The CDR3 loop spans 15 amino acids. The DNA for the CDR3 is TGTGCCAGCAGTTTTTTAGCCAGCCTGAACCCTGAAGCTTTCTTT. Translation gives CASSFLASLNPEAFF.